This entry lists 10 T cell receptor beta chains sequenced from one sample in a study of blood T cells in healthy people across ages. A J-beta primer mix and a sample-barcoded 5' primer were used in a second PCR of roughly 6 to 12 cycles. TCRdb reprocessed the 5' RACE reads with MiXCR, giving one entry per CDR3 protein. Found here are hundreds of thousands of distinct CDR3 sequences, 45% to 50% of them singletons; the top ten hold around 32%. The sample comprised blood. These receptors originate from an older woman in good health.

The chain combines TRBV29-1 with TRBJ2-7, with D unresolved. The CDR3 is made up of 15 amino acids. Germline V gives CDR1 SQVTM, CDR2 ANQGSEA. V lost 2 bases, J lost 2 bases, and 16 bases lay in between. The CDR3 nucleotides are TGCAGCGTTGAATTGGCGATAAGAGGCCCCTACGAGCAGTACTTC. This sequence encodes CSVELAIRGPYEQYF.

This clonotype was seen only a few times. V usage is TRBV28 and J usage is TRBJ2-3; weak D call: TRBD2 (5 bases). The CDR3 runs 11 residues. Germline V gene lookup returns CDR1 MDHEN and CDR2 SYDVKM. Trimming cost V 5 bases and J 11 bases, with 11 bases left between them. CDR3 residues: CASSGLEGQYF. CDR3 nucleotide sequence: TGTGCCAGCAGTGGGCTCGAGGGGCAGTATTTT. Variable domain in full (rest from reference TRBV28 and TRBJ2-3): DVKVTQSSRYLVKRTGEKVFLECVQDMDHENMFWYRQDPGLGLRLIYFSYDVKMKEKGDIPEGYSVSREKKERFSLILESASTNQTSMYLCASSGLEGQYFGPGTRLTVL.

The V call is TRBV20-1, the J call TRBJ2-7, with D possibly TRBD1 on 6 matching bases. Trimming removed 3 bases from V and 4 bases from J, with 16 bases in between. CDR3 length: 14 residues. Germline V CDR1 and CDR2: DFQATT, SNEGSKA (reference sequence). CDR3 DNA sequence: TGCAGTGCTAGCCCTACAGGGTCCGGTTACGAGCAGTACTTC. This gives the protein CSASPTGSGYEQYF.

This clonotype was recorded a few times. The V gene is TRBV27, the J gene TRBJ2-7; D gene uncertain. The germline gives CDR1 MNHEY, CDR2 SMNVEV (reference sequence). The CDR3 spans 14 residues. Trimming cost V 5 bases and J 0 bases, with 11 bases left between them. DNA of the CDR3: TGTGCCAGCAGTCTTTGGGCCCACTCCTACGAGCAGTACTTC. This sequence encodes CASSLWAHSYEQYF.

V and J are TRBV30 and TRBJ1-1; 9 bases match TRBD1. J was trimmed by 6 bases and V by 5 bases; bases with no gene match: 4. Germline-derived CDR1 and CDR2 are GTSNPN and SVGIG (reference sequence). The CDR3 has 12 residues. In DNA, the CDR3 is TGTGCCTGGGGGACAGGGAGGCCTGAAGCTTTCTTT. Amino acid sequence: CAWGTGRPEAFF.

The genes are TRBV20-1 and TRBJ2-1; tentatively, D is TRBD2 (6 bases). The V end lost 5 bases, the J end lost 8 bases, and 10 bases lay between the germline ends. Per the germline V gene, CDR1 is DFQATT and CDR2 is SNEGSKA (reference sequence). CDR3 length equals 11 residues. The CDR3, as DNA: TGCAGTGCTCGGACTATTCATGAGCAGTTCTTC. Its protein is CSARTIHEQFF.

This clonotype was observed a few times. The chain uses TRBV7-2 and TRBJ2-7; unclear D gene. The CDR3 has 14 residues. Deletions cut 0 bases from V and 2 bases from J, with 8 bases between. Germline CDR1 SGHTA, CDR2 FQGNSA. Here the CDR3 DNA reads TGTGCCAGCAGCTTAGCGGACGGACCCTACGAGCAGTACTTC. Its protein is CASSLADGPYEQYF.

V gene TRBV7-3 combines with J gene TRBJ1-1; TRBD1 might be the D (6 bases). V lost 2 bases, J lost 2 bases, and 9 bases lay in between. CDR1 and CDR2 from the germline V gene are SGHTA and FQGTGA. This CDR3 spans 14 amino acids. The CDR3: CASSLLGANTEAFF. The DNA of the CDR3 is TGTGCCAGCAGCTTATTGGGGGCCAACACTGAAGCTTTCTTT. Variable domain in full (rest from reference TRBV7-3 and TRBJ1-1): GAGVSQTPSNKVTEKGKYVELRCDPISGHTALYWYRQSLGQGPEFLIYFQGTGAADDSGLPNDRFFAVRPEGSVSTLKIQRTERGDSAVYLCASSLLGANTEAFFGQGTRLTVV.

This clonotype appeared a few times. The V call is TRBV7-3, the J call TRBJ2-3; perhaps TRBD2 as D (6 bases). The CDR3 has 14 residues. V was trimmed by 3 bases and J by 5 bases, leaving 12 bases between them. The V gene's germline CDR1 is SGHTA and CDR2 FQGTGA. The CDR3 DNA reads as TGTGCCAGCAGCTTCCTAGGCGGGATAGATACGCAGTATTTT. It yields the protein CASSFLGGIDTQYF.

This clonotype was counted ten times or more. The chain couples TRBV7-2 to TRBJ2-7; D call uncertain. V was trimmed by 5 bases and J by 3 bases, leaving 17 bases between them. CDR3 size: 15 residues. Germline CDR1 reads SGHTA; CDR2 reads FQGNSA. The CDR3 DNA reads as TGTGCCAGCAGCCCCGTGTCGTACGGCGGCTACGAGCAGTACTTC. Amino acid sequence: CASSPVSYGGYEQYF.